This is a list of T cell receptor beta chains from one sample in a study of T cells in Graves' hyperthyroidism and ophthalmopathy. Each CDR3 protein is one row after TCRdb ran MiXCR on the multiplex PCR reads. Of about 500,000 distinct CDR3 sequences in the sample, over 45% were seen once. Source material: peripheral blood or thyroid tissue (not recorded which). The receptors shown here come from an adult woman with Graves' disease, either hyperthyroidism or ophthalmopathy (not recorded which). Each CDR3 is given without its conserved first and last residue. Not all rows give a size; the values are once, few, many and, for expanded clones, a class.

V gene	clone size	J gene	CDR3 protein
TRBV12-3/TRBV12-4	many	TRBJ2-7	ASSLVVRNYEQY
TRBV5-1	-	TRBJ2-5	ASSVGLAGKETQY
TRBV20-1	-	TRBJ2-7	SGVTYISYEQY
TRBV2	-	TRBJ1-3	ASSVGQGAYGYTIY
TRBV9	few	TRBJ2-7	ASSAGGLAATEQY
TRBV6-5	-	TRBJ2-7	ASSYLGLAGADEQY
TRBV7-9	many	TRBJ1-6	ASRPGPGNSPLH
TRBV11-1	-	TRBJ1-3	ASRSPGGATDGNTIY
TRBV12-3/TRBV12-4	-	TRBJ2-7	ASSCPHRGRLGYEQY
TRBV18	-	TRBJ2-5	ASSPPEQGGETQY
TRBV7-6	many	TRBJ2-5	ASSLAYSPQETQY
TRBV11-2	many	TRBJ2-5	ASSLDWAGTPKKETQY
TRBV20-1	-	TRBJ1-1	SASSLYTTNTEAF
TRBV7-8	-	TRBJ1-2	ASSPAGTGGLGYT
TRBV5-1	once	TRBJ1-1	ASSGGQGSTEAF
TRBV5-4	-	TRBJ1-1	ASSLGAGGAF
TRBV2	few	TRBJ2-2	ASRSTGRRTGELF
TRBV15	few	TRBJ2-5	ATSSGETQY
TRBV7-8	many	TRBJ2-2	ASSLGLGGTGELF
TRBV20-1	few	TRBJ1-2	SARVENYGYT
TRBV7-9	-	TRBJ2-2	ASSQSQRVNTGELF
TRBV7-9	-	TRBJ2-7	AWSRVGTATWEQY
TRBV5-1	many	TRBJ2-2	ASSGSRGSGELF
TRBV15	-	TRBJ1-5	ATSSERSTILQPQH
TRBV5-1	-	TRBJ2-7	ASSLVQGNYEQY
TRBV5-6	many	TRBJ2-7	ASSPAGVWEQY
TRBV2	-	TRBJ1-5	AITPGGGQPQH
TRBV19	many	TRBJ1-3	ASTDTGSGNTIY
TRBV20-1	many	TRBJ2-7	SARRRLAGVYEQY
TRBV19	-	TRBJ1-1	ASSIVGSDTEAF
TRBV20-1	-	TRBJ2-6	SAQDSGVNVLT
TRBV11-2	-	TRBJ2-5	ASSLGVPQMGGTQY
TRBV15	-	TRBJ1-1	ATSRDGAGAKDTEAF
TRBV9	-	TRBJ2-6	ASSHPSHLSVGANVLT
TRBV6-5	-	TRBJ1-5	ASSPGTGPMVQPQH
TRBV25-1	-	TRBJ1-5	ANSVSNQPQH
TRBV2	-	TRBJ1-2	ASNPRVSGGDGYT
TRBV29-1	many	TRBJ1-1	SETPTGRTEAF
TRBV29-1	many	TRBJ1-1	SVRGFLTEAF
TRBV7-9	-	TRBJ1-6	ASSSAGYNSPLH
TRBV7-9	-	TRBJ2-7	ASSPALQTGNYEQY
TRBV10-3	few	TRBJ2-5	AISEGQGGKETQY
TRBV7-2	many	TRBJ1-2	ASSYRNPGADGYT
TRBV7-9	-	TRBJ1-2	ASSSRDRVFYGYT
TRBV20-1	many	TRBJ2-5	SGTLEETQY
TRBV19	-	TRBJ1-1	ASSIVGAMNTEAF
TRBV20-1	-	TRBJ2-3	SIGSGSLGDTQY
TRBV7-9	-	TRBJ1-1	ASTLNVNTEAF
TRBV4-3	many	TRBJ2-5	ASSREGRGTETQY
TRBV20-1	once	TRBJ2-5	SASRRLEGETQY
TRBV4-3	many	TRBJ2-7	ASSPEGGGEQY
TRBV4-3	-	TRBJ1-1	ASRSEAGTEAF
TRBV13	many	TRBJ1-5	ASSIKTREGNQPQH
TRBV6-6	many	TRBJ1-1	ASSRRGWAEAEAF
TRBV12-3/TRBV12-4	few	TRBJ1-2	ASSFGRGNYGYT
TRBV20-1	many	TRBJ1-1	SARDGTEAAF
TRBV10-3	-	TRBJ1-5	AISESPGANQPQH
TRBV29-1	few	TRBJ1-6	RRDRGGNSPLH
TRBV18	many	TRBJ2-2	ASSLQGAKNTGELF
TRBV7-9	few	TRBJ1-3	ASSHRDREGNTIY